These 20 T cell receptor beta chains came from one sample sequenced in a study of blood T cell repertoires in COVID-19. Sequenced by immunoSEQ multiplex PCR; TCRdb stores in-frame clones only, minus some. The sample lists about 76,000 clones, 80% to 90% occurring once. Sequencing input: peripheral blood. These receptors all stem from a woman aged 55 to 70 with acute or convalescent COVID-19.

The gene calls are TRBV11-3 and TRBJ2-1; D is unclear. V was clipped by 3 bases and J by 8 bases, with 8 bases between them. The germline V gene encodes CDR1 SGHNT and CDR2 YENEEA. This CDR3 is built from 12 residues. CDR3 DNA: TGTGCCAGCAGCTTTAGTGTCGATGAGCAGTTCTTC. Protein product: CASSFSVDEQFF.

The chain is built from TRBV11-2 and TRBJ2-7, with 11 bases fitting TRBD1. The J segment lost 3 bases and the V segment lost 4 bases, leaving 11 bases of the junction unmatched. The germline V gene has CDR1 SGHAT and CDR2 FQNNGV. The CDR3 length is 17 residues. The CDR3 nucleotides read TGTGCCAGCAGCTCCACTAGAGCCGGGACAGGGGGCTACGAGCAGTACTTC. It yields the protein CASSSTRAGTGGYEQYF.

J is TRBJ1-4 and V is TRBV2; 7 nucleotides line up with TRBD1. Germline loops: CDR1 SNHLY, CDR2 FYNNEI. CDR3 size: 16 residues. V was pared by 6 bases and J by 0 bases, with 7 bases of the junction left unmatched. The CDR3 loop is CASSIDRATTNEKLFF. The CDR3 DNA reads TGTGCCAGCAGCATCGACAGGGCAACAACTAATGAAAAACTGTTTTTT.

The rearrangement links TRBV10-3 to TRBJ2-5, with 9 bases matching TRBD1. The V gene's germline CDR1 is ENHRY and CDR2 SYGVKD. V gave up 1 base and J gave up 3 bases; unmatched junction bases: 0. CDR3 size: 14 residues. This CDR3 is CAISEWTGEETQYF. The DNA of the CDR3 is TGTGCCATCAGTGAGTGGACAGGGGAAGAGACCCAGTACTTC.

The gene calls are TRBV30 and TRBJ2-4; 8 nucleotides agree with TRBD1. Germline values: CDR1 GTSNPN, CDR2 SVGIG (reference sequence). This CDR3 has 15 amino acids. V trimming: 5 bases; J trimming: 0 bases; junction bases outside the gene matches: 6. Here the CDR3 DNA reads TGTGCCTGGGACAGGGGCTATCCAGCCAAAAACATTCAGTACTTC. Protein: CAWDRGYPAKNIQYF.

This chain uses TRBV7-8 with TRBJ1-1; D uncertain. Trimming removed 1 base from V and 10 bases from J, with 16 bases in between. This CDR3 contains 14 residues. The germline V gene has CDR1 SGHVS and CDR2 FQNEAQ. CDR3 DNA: TGTGCCAGCAGCTTAGAAATCGCCCGGGTAGGAGCTTTCTTT. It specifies CASSLEIARVGAFF.

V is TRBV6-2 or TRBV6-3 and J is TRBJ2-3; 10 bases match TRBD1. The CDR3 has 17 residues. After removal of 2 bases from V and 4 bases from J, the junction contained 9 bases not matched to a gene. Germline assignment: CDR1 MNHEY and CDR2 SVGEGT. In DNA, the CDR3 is TGTGCCAGCAGTTACCACCCCGGGACAGGGGTACCAGATACGCAGTATTTT. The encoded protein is CASSYHPGTGVPDTQYF.

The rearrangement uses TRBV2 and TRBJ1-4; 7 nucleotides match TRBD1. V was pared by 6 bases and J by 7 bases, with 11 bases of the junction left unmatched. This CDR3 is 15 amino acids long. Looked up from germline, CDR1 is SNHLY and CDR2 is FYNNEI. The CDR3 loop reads CASRTSTGVGEKLFF. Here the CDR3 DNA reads TGTGCCAGCAGGACTAGTACAGGGGTGGGTGAAAAACTGTTTTTT.

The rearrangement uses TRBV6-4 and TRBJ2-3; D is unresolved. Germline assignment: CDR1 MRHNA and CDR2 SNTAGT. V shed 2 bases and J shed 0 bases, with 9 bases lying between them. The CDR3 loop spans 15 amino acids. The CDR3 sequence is CASSDTALSTDTQYF. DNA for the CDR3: TGTGCCAGCAGTGACACCGCACTTAGCACAGATACGCAGTATTTT.

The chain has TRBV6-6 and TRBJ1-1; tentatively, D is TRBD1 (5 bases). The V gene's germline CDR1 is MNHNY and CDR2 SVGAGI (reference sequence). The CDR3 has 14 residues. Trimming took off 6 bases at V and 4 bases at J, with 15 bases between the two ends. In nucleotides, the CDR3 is TGTGCCAGCAGCCCTACAGGATTCGTCACTGAAGCTTTCTTT. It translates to CASSPTGFVTEAFF.

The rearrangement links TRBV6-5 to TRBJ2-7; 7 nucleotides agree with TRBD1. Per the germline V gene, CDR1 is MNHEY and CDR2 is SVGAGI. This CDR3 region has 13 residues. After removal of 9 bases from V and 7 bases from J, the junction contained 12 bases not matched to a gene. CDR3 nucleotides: TGTGCCAGTAAGGCCACAGGGGTTGGGGAGCAGTACGTC. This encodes CASKATGVGEQYV.

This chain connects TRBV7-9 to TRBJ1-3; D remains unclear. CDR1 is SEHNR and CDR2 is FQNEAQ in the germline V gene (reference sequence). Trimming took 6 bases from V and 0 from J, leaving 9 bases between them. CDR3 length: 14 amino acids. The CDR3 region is CASRTTFSGNTIYF. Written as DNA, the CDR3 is TGTGCCAGCAGGACAACTTTCTCTGGAAACACCATATATTTT.

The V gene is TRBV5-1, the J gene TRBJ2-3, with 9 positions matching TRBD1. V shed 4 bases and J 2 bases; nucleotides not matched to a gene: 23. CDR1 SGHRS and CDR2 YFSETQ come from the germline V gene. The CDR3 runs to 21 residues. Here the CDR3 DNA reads TGCGCCAGCAGCCAGACTGAATTCGGCGGGACAGGGCCCTTGAACACAGATACGCAGTATTTT. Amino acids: CASSQTEFGGTGPLNTDTQYF.

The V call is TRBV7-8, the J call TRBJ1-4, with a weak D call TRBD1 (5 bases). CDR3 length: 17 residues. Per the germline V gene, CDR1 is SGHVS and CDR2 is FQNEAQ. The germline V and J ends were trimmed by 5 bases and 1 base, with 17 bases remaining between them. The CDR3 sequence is CASSHTLGGGTNEKLFF. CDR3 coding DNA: TGTGCCAGCAGCCATACCCTCGGGGGAGGAACTAATGAAAAACTGTTTTTT.

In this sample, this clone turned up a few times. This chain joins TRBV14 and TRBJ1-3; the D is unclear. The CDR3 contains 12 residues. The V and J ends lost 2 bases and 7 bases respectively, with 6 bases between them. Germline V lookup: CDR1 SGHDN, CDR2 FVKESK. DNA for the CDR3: TGTGCCAGCAGCCAATTTCGGAACACCATATATTTT. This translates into CASSQFRNTIYF.

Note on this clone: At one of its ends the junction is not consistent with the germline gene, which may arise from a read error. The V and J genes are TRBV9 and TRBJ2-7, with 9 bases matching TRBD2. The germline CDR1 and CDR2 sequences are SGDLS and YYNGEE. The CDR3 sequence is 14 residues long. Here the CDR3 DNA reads TGTGCCAGCAGCGTTAGCCCGGCGGGGGGGGACACTTCTTTC. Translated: CASSVSPAGGDTSF.

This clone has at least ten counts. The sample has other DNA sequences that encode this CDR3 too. The CDR3 loop is CASSLGDNEQFF. The CDR3, as DNA: TGTGCCAGCAGTTTGGGAGACAATGAGCAGTTCTTC. This sequence joins TRBV6-2 or TRBV6-3 and TRBJ2-1; possible D gene TRBD2, 5 bases. This CDR3 has 12 amino acids. V was pared by 4 bases and J by 5 bases, with 6 bases between. The V gene's germline CDR1 is MNHEY and CDR2 SVGEGT.

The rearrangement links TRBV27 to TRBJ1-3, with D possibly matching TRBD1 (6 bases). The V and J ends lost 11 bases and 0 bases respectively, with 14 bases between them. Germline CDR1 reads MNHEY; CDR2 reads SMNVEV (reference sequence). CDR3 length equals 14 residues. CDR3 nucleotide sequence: TGTGCCGGGGCAGGGGAGAACTCTGGAAACACCATATATTTT. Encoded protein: CAGAGENSGNTIYF.

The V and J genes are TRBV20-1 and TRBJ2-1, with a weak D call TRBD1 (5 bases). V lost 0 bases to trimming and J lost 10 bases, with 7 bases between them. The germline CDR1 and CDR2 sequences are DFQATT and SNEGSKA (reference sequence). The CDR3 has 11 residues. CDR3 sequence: CSARDDSEQFF. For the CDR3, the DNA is TGCAGTGCTAGAGATGACAGCGAGCAGTTCTTC.

Written as DNA, the CDR3 is TGTGCCAGTAGTACCGGGACAGGGATTTACGAGCAGTACTTC. Residues: CASSTGTGIYEQYF. The chain employs TRBV19 and TRBJ2-7, with 9 bases aligning to TRBD1. This CDR3 is 14 amino acids long. J was trimmed by 4 bases and V by 4 bases; bases with no gene match: 5. Germline assignment: CDR1 LNHDA and CDR2 SQIVND (reference sequence).